A single sample is the source of the 11 T cell receptor beta chains below, sequenced in a study of monozygotic twins with inflammatory bowel disease. TCRdb reprocessed the 5' RACE reads, keeping one entry per CDR3 protein, no DNA. Recorded here are roughly 330,000 distinct CDR3 sequences; the top ten clones represent under 2.5%. The sample consisted of blood. These receptors were obtained from a human donor with ulcerative colitis or Crohn's disease, or a healthy co-twin of an affected twin (not recorded which).

V usage is TRBV5-1 and J usage is TRBJ1-1. CDR3 length: 13 residues. CDR1 SGHRS and CDR2 YFSETQ come from the germline V gene. The CDR3 region is CASSLFLNTEAFF.

V gene TRBV20-1 combines with J gene TRBJ2-1; TCRdb designates TRBD1, a call that cannot be tested without DNA. CDR1 and CDR2 from the germline V gene are DFQATT and SNEGSKA (reference sequence). This CDR3 has 13 residues. The CDR3 is CSAKPGPLREQFF.

This chain joins TRBV4-1 and TRBJ2-1; TCRdb designates TRBD2, a call that cannot be tested without DNA. The germline CDR1 and CDR2 sequences are MGHRA and YSYEKL. The CDR3 runs 15 residues. Here the CDR3 reads CASSNLLAGVYEQFF.

V gene TRBV10-3 combines with J gene TRBJ2-1; no DNA is available, so the TRBD1 call from TCRdb remains unchecked. The CDR3 has 11 residues. CDR1 ENHRY and CDR2 SYGVKD come from the germline V gene. CDR3 in amino acids: CAIRGEWEQFF.

This rearrangement joins TRBV20-1 to TRBJ1-6; as DNA is missing, the TRBD1 call by TCRdb cannot be tested. The germline V gene has CDR1 DFQATT and CDR2 SNEGSKA (reference sequence). This CDR3 region has 17 residues. The CDR3 is CSAREDRTGSYNSPLHF.

The chain joins TRBV5-5 to TRBJ1-3; no DNA is available, so the TRBD1 call from TCRdb remains unchecked. Germline V gene data show CDR1 as SGHKS and CDR2 as YYEKEE (reference sequence). The CDR3 has 15 residues. The CDR3 protein is CASGRQGAGGNTIYF.

This chain joins TRBV13 and TRBJ2-1; the TRBD2 assignment by TCRdb is unverifiable without DNA. The germline gives CDR1 PRHDT, CDR2 FYEKMQ (reference sequence). This CDR3 has 14 amino acids. The CDR3 loop is CASSLFSREDEQFF.

V is TRBV3-1 and J is TRBJ2-1; with no DNA, the TCRdb D assignment of TRBD2 cannot be verified. In germline, CDR1 is LGHDT, CDR2 YNNKEL (reference sequence). This CDR3 contains 18 residues. The CDR3 reads CASSPFFSAGGNYNEQFF.

The chain carries TRBV6-1 and TRBJ2-2. The CDR3 has 13 residues. The germline V gene encodes CDR1 MNHNS and CDR2 SASEGT. The chain's CDR3 is CASRGRSTGELFF.

The rearrangement links TRBV6-4 to TRBJ1-1; the D gene TCRdb calls, TRBD1, cannot be checked with no DNA. Germline V lookup: CDR1 MRHNA, CDR2 SNTAGT. This CDR3 spans 15 amino acids. The CDR3 here is CASSPHAGMNTEAFF.

The chain combines TRBV3-1 with TRBJ2-7; TCRdb's D gene call, TRBD1, goes unchecked for lack of DNA. Per the germline V gene, CDR1 is LGHDT and CDR2 is YNNKEL (reference sequence). CDR3 size: 15 residues. Here the CDR3 reads CASSRRGTGENEQYF.